The clone carrying this T cell receptor (beta chain) has just a few counts. What it binds is not known. A J-beta primer mix and a sample-barcoded 5' primer were used in a second PCR of roughly 7 to 12 cycles. A template-switch adaptor that had 12 random nucleotides put a tag on each cDNA molecule. TCRdb recomputed calls from the 5' RACE reads with MiXCR, one row per CDR3 protein. Found here are around 750,000 distinct CDR3 sequences, about 53% of them singletons; the top ten hold about 38%. This entry belongs to a study of blood T cells in healthy people across ages. CDR1 and CDR2 (germline): MDHEN, SYDVKM. CDR3 length equals 15 residues. V was pared by 6 bases and J by 0 bases, with 5 bases of the junction left unmatched. In terms of origin and age, donors were healthy Caucasian individuals from Russia aged about 6 to 90. Study results and limitations: Leaving the PBMCs unsorted stopped any conclusive comparison of naive versus antigen-experienced cells.

This rearrangement joins TRBV28 to TRBJ2-4; the match to TRBD2 covers 7 bases. The sequence derives from a man older than 75 in good health. Sequenced input: blood. The CDR3 loop reads CASRTGGLAKNIQYF. CDR3 sequence (DNA): TGTGCCAGCAGAACGGGGGGACTAGCCAAAAACATTCAGTACTTC.